Listed here are 16 T cell receptor beta chains from one sample, sequenced in a study of human T cells and chemical hapten exposure. Using its own MiXCR run on the RACE reads, TCRdb lists one record per CDR3 protein. The sample yields 330,000 or so distinct CDR3 sequences, about 6% seen once. Time point meaning: patch test 2, 6 weeks after DPC sensitization. Stated treatment: therapeutic diphenylcyclopropenone sensitization with weekly scalp DPC. This material consisted of whole blood, taken in connection with sensitization to the hapten diphenylcyclopropenone (DPC). The receptor set was obtained from a woman aged 18 to 35 with alopecia areata. Some clones in this sample may be carry-over from other donors' samples.

At least ten counts were recorded for this clonotype. The gene calls are TRBV4-3 and TRBJ1-3, with D possibly TRBD1 on 5 matching bases. V was shortened by 3 bases and J by 4 bases, with 13 bases between the two germline ends. This CDR3 comprises 15 residues. Germline CDR1 reads LGHNA; CDR2 reads YSLEER. The CDR3 spells CASSHLGDGGNTIYF. The DNA of the CDR3 is TGCGCCAGCAGCCATCTGGGGGATGGGGGAAACACCATATATTTT.

The rearrangement uses TRBV6-5 and TRBJ1-3; D call uncertain. V shed 2 bases and J shed 0 bases, with 11 bases lying between them. Germline lookup yields CDR1 MNHEY and CDR2 SVGAGI. The CDR3 runs to 16 residues. The CDR3 loop is CASSYAQPSSGNTIYF. CDR3 nucleotide sequence: TGTGCCAGCAGTTACGCACAGCCTAGCTCTGGAAACACCATATATTTT.

V usage is TRBV6-6 and J usage is TRBJ2-5, with TRBD1 matching over 10 bases. Germline CDR1 MNHNY, CDR2 SVGAGI (reference sequence). CDR3 length: 16 residues. J was trimmed by 0 bases and V by 2 bases; bases with no gene match: 3. CDR3: CASSYGGQGYQETQYF. The CDR3 region has the DNA TGTGCCAGCAGTTACGGGGGACAGGGGTACCAAGAGACCCAGTACTTC.

This clonotype was seen a handful of times. The rearrangement uses TRBV7-3 and TRBJ2-7; 8 bases agree with TRBD1. Unmatched junction bases numbered 5, after V lost 1 base and J lost 3 bases. CDR1 and CDR2 from the germline V gene are SGHTA and FQGTGA. The CDR3 has 15 amino acids. The CDR3: CASSLKAGGFYEQYF. The CDR3 DNA follows: TGTGCCAGCAGCTTAAAGGCAGGGGGCTTCTACGAGCAGTACTTC.

This clonotype has at least ten counts. The rearrangement links TRBV7-8 to TRBJ1-2, with D perhaps TRBD1 (6 bases). Trimming took 5 bases from V and 4 from J, leaving 17 bases between them. Per the germline V gene, CDR1 is SGHVS and CDR2 is FQNEAQ. CDR3 length: 15 amino acids. The CDR3 nucleotides read TGTGCCAGCAGCCAGGACAGACTGACGGTCTATGGCTACACCTTC. Its translation is CASSQDRLTVYGYTF. The whole variable domain, filled in from reference TRBV7-8 and TRBJ1-2, reads GAGVSQSPRYKVAKRGQDVALRCDPISGHVSLFWYQQALGQGPEFLTYFQNEAQLDKSGLPSDRFFAERPEGSVSTLKIQRTQQEDSAVYLCASSQDRLTVYGYTFGSGTRLTVV.

DNA for the CDR3: TGTGCCAGCTCACCCCCCGGCAATGCCTACGAGCAGTACTTC. It yields the protein CASSPPGNAYEQYF. This rearrangement joins TRBV18 to TRBJ2-7; D not certain. CDR3 length: 14 residues. V lost 3 bases and J 2 bases, leaving 11 bases between the germline ends. Germline assignment: CDR1 KGHSH and CDR2 LQKENI.

The genes are TRBV5-1 and TRBJ2-3; D not resolved. The ends were cut back, 4 bases at V and 1 base at J, with 7 bases in the middle. This CDR3 region has 13 residues. CDR1 and CDR2 from the germline V gene are SGHRS and YFSETQ. The CDR3 region is CASSADGTDTQYF. The CDR3 DNA reads as TGCGCCAGCAGCGCCGACGGCACAGATACGCAGTATTTT.

The chain has TRBV20-1 and TRBJ1-4; D is possibly TRBD1 (5 bases). From germline, CDR1 is DFQATT and CDR2 SNEGSKA (reference sequence). The CDR3 runs to 15 residues. The ends were cut back, 1 base at V and 8 bases at J, with 17 bases in the middle. Here the CDR3 reads CSARVGTERREKLFF. The CDR3 DNA is TGCAGTGCTAGAGTGGGGACGGAACGGAGGGAAAAACTGTTTTTT.

This clonotype has a handful of counts. V is TRBV7-9 and J is TRBJ2-3; D is possibly TRBD1 (5 bases). Trimming shortened V by 5 bases and J by 1 base, and 13 bases separated the two germline ends. This CDR3 region has 15 residues. From germline, CDR1 is SEHNR and CDR2 FQNEAQ (reference sequence). For the CDR3, the DNA is TGTGCCAGCAGCCGAGAAATAGGGGGCACAGATACGCAGTATTTT. Translation: CASSREIGGTDTQYF.

This clonotype showed up many times. V is TRBV7-9 and J is TRBJ2-7; 7 bases align to TRBD1. With 2 bases clipped from V and 0 bases from J, the junction kept 7 bases outside the gene matches. Per the germline V gene, CDR1 is SEHNR and CDR2 is FQNEAQ (reference sequence). CDR3 length equals 16 residues. CDR3 nucleotide sequence: TGTGCCAGCAGCTTATACCGGGACAGACCCTCCTACGAGCAGTACTTC. As protein: CASSLYRDRPSYEQYF.

This clonotype was seen ten or more times. V gene TRBV10-2 combines with J gene TRBJ1-1; a weak D match, TRBD1 (5 bases). This CDR3 comprises 16 residues. Germline V gives CDR1 WSHSY, CDR2 SAAADI. Trimming cost V 2 bases and J 4 bases, with 17 bases left between them. The chain's CDR3 is CASSETQGLRPTEAFF. The CDR3 DNA reads TGCGCCAGCAGTGAGACCCAGGGACTAAGGCCCACTGAAGCTTTCTTT.

This clonotype was counted only a few times. The CDR3 region is CASSPRGGFTGELFF. CDR3 bases: TGTGCCAGCAGCCCCAGGGGGGGTTTCACCGGGGAGCTGTTTTTT. The chain uses TRBV7-9 and TRBJ2-2, with D possibly being TRBD1 or TRBD2 (7 bases each). Germline CDR1 is SEHNR and CDR2 is FQNEAQ (reference sequence). The CDR3 loop spans 15 amino acids. The V end was cut by 5 bases, the J end by 4 bases, with 14 bases between.

V and J are TRBV20-1 and TRBJ1-2; D unclear. Germline CDR1 and CDR2: DFQATT and SNEGSKA (reference sequence). This CDR3 is built from 12 residues. V lost 1 base and J lost 8, with 11 bases in between. The CDR3 DNA is TGCAGTGCTAGAGTACCAGGTGGAGGCTACACCTTC. It translates to CSARVPGGGYTF.

This clonotype appeared many times. V and J are TRBV7-9 and TRBJ1-4, with D possibly being TRBD1 (6 bases). From germline, CDR1 is SEHNR and CDR2 FQNEAQ (reference sequence). V was clipped by 5 bases and J by 7 bases, with 20 bases between them. CDR3 length: 16 residues. The CDR3 region has the DNA TGTGCCAGCAGCCCGTACAGGACAGACGGCGGTGAAAAACTGTTTTTT. Encoded protein: CASSPYRTDGGEKLFF. Combining the CDR3 with reference TRBV7-9 and TRBJ1-4 gives the whole variable domain DTGVSQNPRHKITKRGQNVTFRCDPISEHNRLYWYRQTLGQGPEFLTYFQNEAQLEKSRLLSDRFSAERPKGSFSTLEIQRTEQGDSAMYLCASSPYRTDGGEKLFFGSGTQLSVL.

This clonotype was seen many times. The chain links TRBV7-9 to TRBJ1-1; D is ambiguous. V lost 1 base and J 5 bases, leaving 14 bases between the germline ends. The CDR3 covers 15 residues. CDR1 is SEHNR and CDR2 is FQNEAQ in the germline V gene (reference sequence). CDR3 protein: CASSLEGFGRTEAFF. In DNA, the CDR3 is TGTGCCAGCAGCTTAGAAGGTTTCGGGAGGACTGAAGCTTTCTTT. The full variable domain, rest sourced from reference TRBV7-9 and TRBJ1-1, is DTGVSQNPRHKITKRGQNVTFRCDPISEHNRLYWYRQTLGQGPEFLTYFQNEAQLEKSRLLSDRFSAERPKGSFSTLEIQRTEQGDSAMYLCASSLEGFGRTEAFFGQGTRLTVV.

At least ten counts were recorded for this clonotype. The chain links TRBV9 to TRBJ1-2; D not resolved. Germline V gene data show CDR1 as SGDLS and CDR2 as YYNGEE. CDR3 length equals 16 residues. Trimming removed 7 bases at V and 3 bases at J, with 22 bases between. The CDR3 coding sequence is TGTGCCAGCGGTCTCAGAACCCTAATAGGTGACTATGGCTACACCTTC. Translation gives CASGLRTLIGDYGYTF.